Sequencing of this T cell receptor beta chain was carried out in a study of cytomegalovirus exposure and HLA in healthy donors. The study's findings and limits: Investigators reported 150 to 200 TCR beta chains as tied to cytomegalovirus. Another analysis was done later, and it associated 16,951 TCR beta sequences with HLA alleles at 0.05 false discovery rate. CMV serostatus was the sole immune exposure data available.

As concerns this clone: Antigen unknown.

Use of 60 Vbeta and 13 Jbeta primers characterized the PCR. Here immunoSEQ multiplex PCR was the method, and the copy in TCRdb shows in-frame clones only, minus some. The data contain about 98,000 clones, about four fifths of them singletons. Germline CDR1 reads MNHEY; CDR2 reads SVGAGI. The CDR3 sequence is 12 residues long. Between the trimmed V and J ends, which lost 6 bases and 5 bases, there was a span of 10 bases. The clonotype originates from a man younger than 30 in good health and CMV-seropositive. The sample was PBMCs. V and J are TRBV6-5 and TRBJ2-5; D is undetermined. CDR3 DNA: TGTGCCAGCAGCCCCCCCGGGGAGACCCAGTACTTC. The encoded protein is CASSPPGETQYF.